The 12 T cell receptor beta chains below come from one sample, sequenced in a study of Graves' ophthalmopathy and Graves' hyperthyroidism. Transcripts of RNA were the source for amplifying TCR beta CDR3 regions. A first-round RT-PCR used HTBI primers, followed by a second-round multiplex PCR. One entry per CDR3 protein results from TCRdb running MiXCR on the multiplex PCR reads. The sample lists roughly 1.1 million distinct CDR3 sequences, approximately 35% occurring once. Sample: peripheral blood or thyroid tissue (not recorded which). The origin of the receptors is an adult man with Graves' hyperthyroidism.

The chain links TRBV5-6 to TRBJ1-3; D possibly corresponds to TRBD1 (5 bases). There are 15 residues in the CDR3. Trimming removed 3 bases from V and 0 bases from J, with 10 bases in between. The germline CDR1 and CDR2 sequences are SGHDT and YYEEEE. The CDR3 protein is CASSWDAASGNTIYF. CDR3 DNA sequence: TGTGCCAGCAGCTGGGACGCTGCCTCTGGAAACACCATATATTTT.

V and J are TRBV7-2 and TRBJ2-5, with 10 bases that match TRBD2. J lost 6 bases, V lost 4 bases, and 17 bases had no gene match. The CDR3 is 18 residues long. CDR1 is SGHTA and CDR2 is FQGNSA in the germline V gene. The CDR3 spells CASSSIVEPSGGGKTQYF. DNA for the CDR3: TGTGCCAGCAGCTCAATAGTGGAGCCTAGCGGGGGTGGGAAGACCCAGTACTTC.

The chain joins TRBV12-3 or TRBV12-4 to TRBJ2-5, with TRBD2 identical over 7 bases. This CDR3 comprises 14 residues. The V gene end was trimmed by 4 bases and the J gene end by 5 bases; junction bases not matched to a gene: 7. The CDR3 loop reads CASSSPRGVETQYF. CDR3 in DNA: TGTGCCAGCAGTTCACCCCGGGGGGTGGAGACCCAGTACTTC.

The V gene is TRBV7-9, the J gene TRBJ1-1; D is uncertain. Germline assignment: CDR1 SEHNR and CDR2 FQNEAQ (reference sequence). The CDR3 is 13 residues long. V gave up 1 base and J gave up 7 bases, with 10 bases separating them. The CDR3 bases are TGTGCCAGCAGCTTAGTAGCGTCAGTTGAAGCTTTCTTT. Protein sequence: CASSLVASVEAFF.

The CDR3 DNA is TGTGCCAGCAGTCGAGACAGGGGCAGCGGCTACACCTTC. Amino acids: CASSRDRGSGYTF. The chain links TRBV6-6 to TRBJ1-2; TRBD1 matches 8 bases. The ends lost 5 bases at V and 8 bases at J; junction bases unmatched: 7. Per the germline V gene, CDR1 is MNHNY and CDR2 is SVGAGI (reference sequence). The CDR3 is 13 amino acids.

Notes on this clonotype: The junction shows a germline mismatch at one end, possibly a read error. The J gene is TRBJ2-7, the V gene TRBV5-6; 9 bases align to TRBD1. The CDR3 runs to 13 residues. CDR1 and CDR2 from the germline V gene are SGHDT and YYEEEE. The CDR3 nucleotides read TGTGCCAGCAGCTGGGGGACAGGGTACGAGAAGTACTTC. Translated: CASSWGTGYEKYF.

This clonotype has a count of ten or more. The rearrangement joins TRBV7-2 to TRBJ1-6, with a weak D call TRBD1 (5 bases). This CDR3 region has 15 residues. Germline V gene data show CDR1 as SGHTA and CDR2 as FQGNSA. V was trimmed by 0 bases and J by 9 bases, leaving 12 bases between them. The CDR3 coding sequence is TGTGCCAGCAGCTTAGCTCGCGGGGGAAGTTCACCCCTCCACTTT. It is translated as CASSLARGGSSPLHF.

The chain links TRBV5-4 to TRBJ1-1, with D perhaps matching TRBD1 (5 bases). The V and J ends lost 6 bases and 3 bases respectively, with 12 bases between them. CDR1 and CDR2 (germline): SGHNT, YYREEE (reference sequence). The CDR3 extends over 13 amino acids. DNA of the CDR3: TGTGCCAGCATCAGCGCAGGGCACACTGAAGCTTTCTTT. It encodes CASISAGHTEAFF.

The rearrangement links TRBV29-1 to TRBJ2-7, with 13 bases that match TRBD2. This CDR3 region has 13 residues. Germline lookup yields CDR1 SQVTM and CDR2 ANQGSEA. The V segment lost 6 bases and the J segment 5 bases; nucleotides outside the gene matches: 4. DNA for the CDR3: TGCAGCGTCTGGACTAGCGGGAGTCACGAGCAGTACTTC. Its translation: CSVWTSGSHEQYF.

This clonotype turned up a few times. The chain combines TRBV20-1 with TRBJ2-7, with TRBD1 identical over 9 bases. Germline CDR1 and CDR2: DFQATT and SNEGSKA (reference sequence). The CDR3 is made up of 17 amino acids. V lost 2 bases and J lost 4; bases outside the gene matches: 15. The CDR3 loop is CSARPGIPGQGTYEQYF. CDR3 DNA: TGCAGTGCTAGACCCGGAATACCGGGACAGGGTACTTACGAGCAGTACTTC.

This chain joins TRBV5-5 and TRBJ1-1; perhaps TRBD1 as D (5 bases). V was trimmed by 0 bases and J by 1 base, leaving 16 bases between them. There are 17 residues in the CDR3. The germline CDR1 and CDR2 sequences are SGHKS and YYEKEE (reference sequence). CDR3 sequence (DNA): TGTGCCAGCAGCTTGGATCGGGGGACCGCAGGGAACACTGAAGCTTTCTTT. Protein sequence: CASSLDRGTAGNTEAFF.

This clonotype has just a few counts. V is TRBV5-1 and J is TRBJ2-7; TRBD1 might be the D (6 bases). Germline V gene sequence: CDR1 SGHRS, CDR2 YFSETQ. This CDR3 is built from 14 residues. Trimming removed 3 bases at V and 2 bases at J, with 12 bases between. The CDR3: CASSYWTETYEQYF. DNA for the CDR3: TGCGCCAGCAGCTACTGGACAGAAACCTACGAGCAGTACTTC.